These T cell receptor beta chains were read from a single sample in a study of sequential checkpoint blockade in melanoma. TCRdb's table, derived via immunoSEQ multiplex PCR, lists solely in-frame clones and lacks some. The data contain about 7,700 clones, about 60% of them singletons. The material sequenced was CD8+ T cells sorted from blood (inferred from file names), taken from a patient given nivolumab and ipilimumab in sequence. The receptors derive from a human donor with melanoma. Both conserved end residues are part of each CDR3. Each record gives: clone size, V gene, D gene, J gene, CDR3 protein, CDR3 DNA. The D gene is left open where the match is weak. Some rows mark clone size as missing; the rest say once, few, many or name a class of expanded clone.

abundance: .; v_gene: TRBV6-1; d_gene: TRBD2; j_gene: TRBJ2-7; CDR3aa: CASSDMSGSIYEQYF; CDR3nt: TGTGCCAGCAGTGATATGAGCGGGAGTATCTACGAGCAGTACTTC
abundance: .; v_gene: TRBV10-3; d_gene: TRBD2; j_gene: TRBJ2-2; CDR3aa: CAIYGTSGSDTGELFF; CDR3nt: TGTGCCATCTACGGGACTAGCGGGAGTGATACCGGGGAGCTGTTTTTT
abundance: .; v_gene: TRBV19; d_gene: .; j_gene: TRBJ1-1; CDR3aa: CASSIGLTEAFF; CDR3nt: TGTGCCAGTAGTATAGGGCTTACTGAAGCTTTCTTT
abundance: .; v_gene: TRBV21-1; d_gene: .; j_gene: TRBJ1-2; CDR3aa: CASTRDRGRGGYTF; CDR3nt: TGTGCCAGCACCAGGGACAGGGGGCGGGGTGGCTACACCTTC
abundance: .; v_gene: TRBV15; d_gene: TRBD1; j_gene: TRBJ1-1; CDR3aa: CATSRSNRDRGLGAFF; CDR3nt: TGTGCCACCAGCAGATCCAACCGGGACAGGGGCCTTGGAGCTTTCTTT
abundance: .; v_gene: TRBV7-2; d_gene: .; j_gene: TRBJ2-7; CDR3aa: CASSSVRSYEQYF; CDR3nt: TGTGCCAGCAGCTCGGTCCGCTCCTACGAGCAGTACTTC
abundance: once; v_gene: TRBV7-6; d_gene: .; j_gene: TRBJ2-7; CDR3aa: CASSLVGRQATYEQYF; CDR3nt: TGTGCCAGCAGCTTAGTAGGCCGGCAGGCTACCTACGAGCAGTACTTC
abundance: .; v_gene: TRBV11-2; d_gene: TRBD2; j_gene: TRBJ2-1; CDR3aa: CASMGGLAGVNEQFF; CDR3nt: TGTGCCAGCATGGGGGGACTAGCGGGAGTTAATGAGCAGTTCTTC
abundance: .; v_gene: TRBV10-1; d_gene: .; j_gene: TRBJ1-5; CDR3aa: CASSEGRGQPQHF; CDR3nt: TGCGCCAGCAGTGAAGGAAGGGGTCAGCCCCAGCATTTT
abundance: medium-sized; v_gene: TRBV19; d_gene: .; j_gene: TRBJ1-5; CDR3aa: CASREDSYSNQPQHF; CDR3nt: TGTGCCAGTAGAGAGGACAGTTATAGCAATCAGCCCCAGCATTTT
abundance: few; v_gene: TRBV7-9; d_gene: .; j_gene: TRBJ2-1; CDR3aa: CASSRGLGFKFF; CDR3nt: TGTGCCAGCAGCAGGGGACTTGGATTCAAGTTCTTC
abundance: medium-sized; v_gene: TRBV4-1; d_gene: TRBD1; j_gene: TRBJ2-7; CDR3aa: CASSLSGTGFFEQYF; CDR3nt: TGCGCCAGCAGCCTTTCCGGGACAGGGTTCTTCGAGCAGTACTTC
abundance: .; v_gene: TRBV19; d_gene: .; j_gene: TRBJ2-7; CDR3aa: CASSIGLGSYEQYF; CDR3nt: TGTGCCAGTAGTATAGGACTGGGCTCCTACGAGCAGTACTTC
abundance: once; v_gene: TRBV29-1; d_gene: TRBD1; j_gene: TRBJ2-7; CDR3aa: CSVARGQTYEQYF; CDR3nt: TGCAGCGTCGCAAGGGGGCAAACCTACGAGCAGTACTTC
abundance: .; v_gene: TRBV21-1; d_gene: .; j_gene: TRBJ1-4; CDR3aa: CASSILTGSPNEKLFF; CDR3nt: TGTGCCAGCAGCATTCTAACAGGCTCCCCTAATGAAAAACTGTTTTTT
abundance: .; v_gene: TRBV6-5; d_gene: .; j_gene: TRBJ1-2; CDR3aa: CASSPQWNYGYTF; CDR3nt: TGTGCCAGCAGTCCTCAGTGGAACTATGGCTACACCTTC
abundance: .; v_gene: TRBV29-1; d_gene: TRBD2; j_gene: TRBJ2-7; CDR3aa: CSVESGGYEQYF; CDR3nt: TGCAGCGTTGAGTCGGGGGGTTACGAGCAGTACTTC
abundance: .; v_gene: TRBV19; d_gene: TRBD1; j_gene: TRBJ1-1; CDR3aa: CASSSRQAGGSTEAFF; CDR3nt: TGTGCCAGTAGTAGCCGGCAGGCAGGGGGATCCACTGAAGCTTTCTTT
abundance: .; v_gene: TRBV7-9; d_gene: TRBD2; j_gene: TRBJ2-7; CDR3aa: CASSWTSGSYYEQYF; CDR3nt: TGTGCCAGCAGCTGGACTAGCGGGAGTTACTACGAGCAGTACTTC
abundance: .; v_gene: TRBV6-5; d_gene: .; j_gene: TRBJ1-2; CDR3aa: CASSFRTGSGYGYTF; CDR3nt: TGTGCCAGCAGTTTTCGTACAGGATCTGGATATGGCTACACCTTC
abundance: .; v_gene: TRBV7-2; d_gene: .; j_gene: TRBJ1-2; CDR3aa: CASSKRLPRAYYGYTF; CDR3nt: TGTGCCAGCAGTAAACGTCTTCCGAGGGCTTACTATGGCTACACCTTC
abundance: few; v_gene: TRBV19; d_gene: TRBD1; j_gene: TRBJ1-5; CDR3aa: CASSQGTDSNQPQHF; CDR3nt: TGTGCCAGTAGTCAGGGGACAGATAGCAATCAGCCCCAGCATTTT
abundance: .; v_gene: TRBV19; d_gene: .; j_gene: TRBJ2-7; CDR3aa: CASSITSTSYEQYF; CDR3nt: TGTGCCAGTAGTATAACTTCTACTTCGTACGAGCAGTACTTC
abundance: .; v_gene: TRBV4-1; d_gene: .; j_gene: TRBJ2-7; CDR3aa: CASSQFYGYEQYF; CDR3nt: TGCGCCAGCAGCCAATTCTATGGCTACGAGCAGTACTTC
abundance: once; v_gene: TRBV27; d_gene: TRBD2; j_gene: TRBJ2-7; CDR3aa: CASRAGRGEQYF; CDR3nt: TGTGCCAGCAGGGCCGGGAGGGGCGAGCAGTACTTC
abundance: .; v_gene: TRBV28; d_gene: .; j_gene: TRBJ2-7; CDR3aa: CASSLLGLADSNYEQYF; CDR3nt: TGTGCCAGCAGTTTATTGGGCCTAGCAGACTCAAACTACGAGCAGTACTTC
abundance: .; v_gene: TRBV7-6; d_gene: .; j_gene: TRBJ1-1; CDR3aa: CASSLGRLRDEAFF; CDR3nt: TGTGCCAGCAGCTTAGGCAGGCTCAGGGATGAAGCTTTCTTT
abundance: .; v_gene: TRBV21-1; d_gene: .; j_gene: TRBJ2-7; CDR3aa: CASSKRDKPYEQYF; CDR3nt: TGTGCCAGCAGCAAAAGGGACAAACCCTACGAGCAGTACTTC
abundance: .; v_gene: TRBV5-6; d_gene: .; j_gene: TRBJ1-1; CDR3aa: CASSLVRGAEAFF; CDR3nt: TGTGCCAGCAGCTTGGTCCGGGGGGCTGAAGCTTTCTTT
abundance: .; v_gene: TRBV9; d_gene: .; j_gene: TRBJ1-5; CDR3aa: CASSVGGLGNQPQHF; CDR3nt: TGTGCCAGCAGCGTAGGTGGCCTCGGCAATCAGCCCCAGCATTTT
abundance: .; v_gene: TRBV7-9; d_gene: TRBD2; j_gene: TRBJ2-7; CDR3aa: CASSPERGHYEQYF; CDR3nt: TGTGCCAGCAGCCCAGAGCGGGGGCACTACGAGCAGTACTTC
abundance: .; v_gene: TRBV7-8; d_gene: .; j_gene: TRBJ1-1; CDR3aa: CASSATLTGNTEAFF; CDR3nt: TGTGCCAGCAGCGCGACTCTGACAGGGAACACTGAAGCTTTCTTT
abundance: few; v_gene: TRBV6-6; d_gene: TRBD2; j_gene: TRBJ2-3; CDR3aa: CASSFLGEGTDTQYF; CDR3nt: TGTGCCAGCAGTTTCCTAGGGGAGGGAACAGATACGCAGTATTTT
abundance: few; v_gene: TRBV27; d_gene: .; j_gene: TRBJ1-2; CDR3aa: CASSLTLGGNYGYTF; CDR3nt: TGTGCCAGCAGTTTAACACTCGGGGGGAACTATGGCTACACCTTC
abundance: once; v_gene: TRBV27; d_gene: TRBD2; j_gene: TRBJ2-1; CDR3aa: CASTSYWTSGIAHNNEQFF; CDR3nt: TGTGCCAGCACCTCTTATTGGACTAGCGGGATTGCTCACAACAATGAGCAGTTCTTC
abundance: once; v_gene: TRBV5-6; d_gene: TRBD1; j_gene: TRBJ1-4; CDR3aa: CASSLAGRGPTNEKLFF; CDR3nt: TGTGCCAGCAGCTTGGCGGGCAGGGGGCCAACTAATGAAAAACTGTTTTTT
abundance: .; v_gene: TRBV9; d_gene: .; j_gene: TRBJ2-1; CDR3aa: CASSVDDSISYNEQFF; CDR3nt: TGTGCCAGCAGCGTAGACGACAGTATCTCCTACAATGAGCAGTTCTTC
abundance: .; v_gene: TRBV11-3; d_gene: TRBD2; j_gene: TRBJ2-7; CDR3aa: CASSQREGPYEQYF; CDR3nt: TGTGCCAGCAGCCAGCGGGAGGGACCCTACGAGCAGTACTTC
abundance: few; v_gene: TRBV4-1; d_gene: TRBD1; j_gene: TRBJ1-5; CDR3aa: CASSQDETGYQPQHF; CDR3nt: TGCGCCAGCAGCCAAGACGAGACAGGGTATCAGCCCCAGCATTTT
abundance: .; v_gene: TRBV16; d_gene: TRBD1; j_gene: TRBJ2-7; CDR3aa: CASSQLQGVDEQYF; CDR3nt: TGTGCCAGCAGCCAATTACAGGGGGTAGACGAGCAGTACTTC
abundance: .; v_gene: TRBV19; d_gene: TRBD1; j_gene: TRBJ2-1; CDR3aa: CASSIGTGAHYNEQFF; CDR3nt: TGTGCCAGTAGTATCGGGACAGGGGCCCACTACAATGAGCAGTTCTTC
abundance: .; v_gene: TRBV29-1; d_gene: TRBD1; j_gene: TRBJ1-3; CDR3aa: CSVEDGQETGNTIYF; CDR3nt: TGCAGCGTTGAGGACGGACAGGAGACCGGAAACACCATATATTTT
abundance: few; v_gene: TRBV7-9; d_gene: .; j_gene: TRBJ1-5; CDR3aa: CASSPRGGGSQPQHF; CDR3nt: TGTGCCAGCAGCCCGAGGGGGGGTGGAAGTCAGCCCCAGCATTTT
abundance: few; v_gene: TRBV7-2; d_gene: TRBD1; j_gene: TRBJ2-7; CDR3aa: CASSLAGQGTYEQYF; CDR3nt: TGTGCCAGCAGCTTAGCGGGACAGGGGACCTACGAGCAGTACTTC
abundance: .; v_gene: TRBV5-4; d_gene: TRBD2; j_gene: TRBJ2-7; CDR3aa: CASSPTSAPSYEQYF; CDR3nt: TGTGCCAGTAGTCCGACTAGCGCTCCTTCCTACGAGCAGTACTTC
abundance: few; v_gene: TRBV6-5; d_gene: .; j_gene: TRBJ1-2; CDR3aa: CASSYSGVGYGYTF; CDR3nt: TGTGCCAGCAGTTACTCAGGGGTCGGCTATGGCTACACCTTC
abundance: .; v_gene: TRBV29-1; d_gene: .; j_gene: TRBJ2-7; CDR3aa: CSVEAQGQTYEQYF; CDR3nt: TGCAGCGTTGAAGCGCAGGGGCAAACCTACGAGCAGTACTTC
abundance: .; v_gene: TRBV19; d_gene: .; j_gene: TRBJ1-5; CDR3aa: CASSIGNRVGRNQPQHF; CDR3nt: TGTGCCAGTAGTATCGGTAACAGGGTAGGTAGGAATCAGCCCCAGCATTTT
abundance: .; v_gene: TRBV5-1; d_gene: TRBD2; j_gene: TRBJ2-7; CDR3aa: CASSLDFGRTSGPYEQYF; CDR3nt: TGCGCCAGCAGCTTGGATTTTGGGCGAACTAGCGGGCCTTACGAGCAGTACTTC
abundance: .; v_gene: TRBV6-5; d_gene: .; j_gene: TRBJ1-2; CDR3aa: CASSHQGGRYGYTF; CDR3nt: TGTGCCAGCAGTCACCAGGGAGGGCGTTATGGCTACACCTTC
abundance: .; v_gene: TRBV28; d_gene: TRBD1; j_gene: TRBJ2-7; CDR3aa: CASSAGTGLYEQYF; CDR3nt: TGTGCCAGCAGTGCCGGGACAGGGCTCTACGAGCAGTACTTC